Listed here is a single T cell receptor (beta chain). This sample is part of a study of OX40 agonist ivuxolimab in advanced cancers. The CDR3 totals 16 residues. V trimming: 0 bases; J trimming: 5 bases; junction bases outside the gene matches: 7. Germline lookup yields CDR1 SGHRS and CDR2 YFSETQ. TCRdb keeps only in-frame clones here, not all; method: immunoSEQ multiplex PCR. The repertoire has some 70,000 clones, approximately 91% of them found once; the top ten carry around 2.3%. This sequence joins TRBV5-1 and TRBJ2-3; 9 bases agree with TRBD2. This TCR was recovered from an adult with an advanced solid tumor such as melanoma, head and neck, liver or kidney cancer. The sample here was CD4+ or CD8+ T cells sorted from blood, taken in a trial of the OX40 agonist ivuxolimab. The CDR3 DNA is TGCGCCAGCAGCTTGGAGATGCGGGAGGGCAGAGATACGCAGTATTTT. It codes for CASSLEMREGRDTQYF.